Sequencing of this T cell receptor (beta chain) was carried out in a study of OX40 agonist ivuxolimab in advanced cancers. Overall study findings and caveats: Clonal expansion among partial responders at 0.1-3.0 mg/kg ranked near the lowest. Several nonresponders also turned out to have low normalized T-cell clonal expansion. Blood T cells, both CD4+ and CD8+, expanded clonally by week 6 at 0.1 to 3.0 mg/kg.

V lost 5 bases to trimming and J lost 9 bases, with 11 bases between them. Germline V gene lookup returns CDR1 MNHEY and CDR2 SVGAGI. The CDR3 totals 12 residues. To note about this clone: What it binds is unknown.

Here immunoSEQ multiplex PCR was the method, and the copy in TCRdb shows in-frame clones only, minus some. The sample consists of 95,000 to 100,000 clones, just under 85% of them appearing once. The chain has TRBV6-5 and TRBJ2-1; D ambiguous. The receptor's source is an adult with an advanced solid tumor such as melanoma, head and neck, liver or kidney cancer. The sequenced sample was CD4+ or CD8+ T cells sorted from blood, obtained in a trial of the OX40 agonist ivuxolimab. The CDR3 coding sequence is TGTGCCAGCAGTCCTAGGGTTGGTGAGCAGTTCTTC. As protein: CASSPRVGEQFF.